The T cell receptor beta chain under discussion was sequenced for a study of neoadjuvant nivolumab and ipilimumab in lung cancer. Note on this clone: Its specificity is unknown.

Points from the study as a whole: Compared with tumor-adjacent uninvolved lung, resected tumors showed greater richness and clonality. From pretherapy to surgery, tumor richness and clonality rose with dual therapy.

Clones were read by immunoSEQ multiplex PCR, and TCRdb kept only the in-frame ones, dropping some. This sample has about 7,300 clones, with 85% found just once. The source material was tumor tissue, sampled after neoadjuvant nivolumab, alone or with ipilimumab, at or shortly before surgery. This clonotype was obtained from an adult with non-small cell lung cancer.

The CDR3 spells CASSPPALQAPTSNQPQHF. DNA of the CDR3: TGTGCCAGCTCACCACCGGCGCTTCAGGCCCCAACAAGCAATCAGCCCCAGCATTTT. This sequence joins TRBV18 and TRBJ1-5; D ambiguous. CDR3 size: 19 residues. Germline assignment: CDR1 KGHSH and CDR2 LQKENI. Trimming stripped 0 bases from V and 1 base from J, with 19 bases between.